This entry lists 17 T cell receptor beta chains sequenced from one sample in a study of human T cells and chemical hapten exposure. Indicated time point: patch test 3, about 24 weeks after DPC sensitization. Treatment indicated: therapeutic diphenylcyclopropenone sensitization with weekly scalp DPC. TCRdb redid the calling of the RACE reads with MiXCR, one entry per CDR3 protein. The table shows about 64,000 distinct CDR3 sequences, with 8% to 13% occurring only once. The sequencing used whole blood, collected in connection with sensitization to the hapten diphenylcyclopropenone (DPC). These TCRs come from a woman aged 25 to 45 with alopecia areata. Some clones in this sample may be carry-over from other donors' samples.

J is TRBJ2-7 and V is TRBV28; a weak D match, TRBD1 (5 bases). Germline values: CDR1 MDHEN, CDR2 SYDVKM. This CDR3 spans 12 amino acids. V was trimmed by 6 bases and J by 6 bases, leaving 12 bases between them. For the CDR3, the DNA is TGTGCCAGCAGCATGACAGTACTCGAGCAGTACTTC. It codes for CASSMTVLEQYF.

This clonotype was observed many times. The chain carries TRBV4-2 and TRBJ1-2; no firm D call. V lost 0 bases, J lost 5 bases, and 10 bases lay in between. This CDR3 has 14 residues. From germline, CDR1 is LGHNA and CDR2 YNFKEQ. The CDR3 region is CASSQDAGQYGYTF. The CDR3 DNA is TGTGCCAGCAGCCAAGATGCAGGCCAATATGGCTACACCTTC.

In its sample, this clonotype was seen a few times. The chain joins TRBV20-1 to TRBJ1-2; a weak D match, TRBD1 (6 bases). This CDR3 comprises 10 residues. V lost 4 bases, J lost 6 bases, and 6 bases lay in between. Germline CDR1 is DFQATT and CDR2 is SNEGSKA (reference sequence). The CDR3, as DNA: TGCAGTGCTAACAGGGATGGCTACACCTTC. Translated: CSANRDGYTF.

The CDR3 bases are TGTGCCAGCCGGGGTTTTAGCACAGATACGCAGTATTTT. As protein: CASRGFSTDTQYF. V gene TRBV6-5 combines with J gene TRBJ2-3; perhaps TRBD2 as D (5 bases). CDR1 and CDR2 from the germline V gene are MNHEY and SVGAGI. Trimming left V 8 bases short and J 0 bases short, with 9 bases between. There are 13 residues in the CDR3.

This clonotype showed up just a few times. The J gene is TRBJ2-1, the V gene TRBV7-3, with TRBD2 as a possible D gene (6 bases). This CDR3 is built from 14 residues. The germline V gene encodes CDR1 SGHTA and CDR2 FQGTGA. V was trimmed by 4 bases and J by 2 bases, leaving 9 bases between them. The CDR3 DNA is TGTGCCAGCAGCTCCGGGGGTACCTACAATGAGCAGTTCTTC. Its protein product is CASSSGGTYNEQFF. Looking up the rest from reference TRBV7-3 and TRBJ2-1 gives the full variable domain: GAGVSQTPSNKVTEKGKYVELRCDPISGHTALYWYRQSLGQGPEFLIYFQGTGAADDSGLPNDRFFAVRPEGSVSTLKIQRTERGDSAVYLCASSSGGTYNEQFFGPGTRLTVL.

Many counts were recorded for this clonotype. The rearrangement uses TRBV19 and TRBJ2-3, with 9 bases fitting TRBD2. The J segment lost 6 bases and the V segment lost 6 bases, leaving 7 bases of the junction unmatched. Looked up from germline, CDR1 is LNHDA and CDR2 is SQIVND (reference sequence). The CDR3 contains 14 residues. CDR3 DNA: TGTGCCAGTAGGCCGGGACTAGCCCGCGATACGCAGTATTTT. This codes for CASRPGLARDTQYF.

This clonotype was found many times. The chain joins TRBV7-3 to TRBJ1-1, with D perhaps matching TRBD1 (6 bases). The germline V and J ends were trimmed by 0 bases and 13 bases, with 24 bases remaining between them. The CDR3 loop spans 16 amino acids. Germline loops: CDR1 SGHTA, CDR2 FQGTGA. In nucleotides, the CDR3 is TGTGCCAGCAGCTTAACGGGAGCCGGGCGAAGCACAGGGTTTTTCTTT. This encodes CASSLTGAGRSTGFFF.

This clonotype was found many times. The rearrangement uses TRBV6-6 and TRBJ1-1; D is possibly TRBD1 (5 bases). V was shortened by 6 bases and J by 0 bases, with 8 bases between the two germline ends. In germline, CDR1 is MNHNY, CDR2 SVGAGI (reference sequence). This CDR3 has 13 residues. The CDR3 DNA sequence: TGTGCCAGCAGCCCAGGGATGAACACTGAAGCTTTCTTT. Amino acid sequence: CASSPGMNTEAFF.

This clonotype was seen many times. The chain employs TRBV19 and TRBJ1-2, with unresolved D. The germline V and J ends were trimmed by 3 bases and 7 bases, with 9 bases remaining between them. Germline CDR1 is LNHDA and CDR2 is SQIVND (reference sequence). The CDR3 is made up of 12 amino acids. The CDR3 DNA follows: TGTGCCAGTAGTATGGTTACCCGTGGCTACACCTTC. Amino acids: CASSMVTRGYTF.

The table lists this clonotype with a few counts. This rearrangement joins TRBV29-1 to TRBJ2-2; D may match TRBD1 or TRBD2 (5 bases each). CDR1 and CDR2 from the germline V gene are SQVTM and ANQGSEA. V gave up 6 bases and J gave up 0 bases, with 8 bases separating them. The CDR3 runs to 13 residues. CDR3 coding DNA: TGCAGCGTCTGGGACCCGAACACCGGGGAGCTGTTTTTT. It yields the protein CSVWDPNTGELFF.

V is TRBV6-5 and J is TRBJ2-3; 14 bases agree with TRBD2. The CDR3 is 17 residues long. The germline gives CDR1 MNHEY, CDR2 SVGAGI. With 6 bases clipped from V and 5 bases from J, the junction kept 10 bases outside the gene matches. This chain's CDR3 is CASSQPGLAGGLDTQYF. DNA of the CDR3: TGTGCCAGCAGCCAACCTGGACTAGCGGGAGGTTTAGATACGCAGTATTTT.

This chain connects TRBV28 to TRBJ1-1, with 10 bases identical to TRBD1. CDR3 size: 12 residues. Germline V gives CDR1 MDHEN, CDR2 SYDVKM. Trimming removed 6 bases from V and 7 bases from J; junction bases left unmatched: 2. The DNA for the CDR3 is TGTGCCAGCAGCTGGACAGGGGGTGAAGCTTTCTTT. Its translation is CASSWTGGEAFF.

This clonotype was seen many times. This sequence joins TRBV7-8 and TRBJ2-3, with 9 bases aligning to TRBD2. CDR3 size: 14 residues. V lost 8 bases, J lost 1 base, and 4 bases stayed unmatched. Per germline, CDR1 SGHVS and CDR2 FQNEAQ. The DNA for the CDR3 is TGTGCCAGCTCAATAGCGGGGGGCACAGATACGCAGTATTTT. It specifies CASSIAGGTDTQYF.

In its sample, this clonotype was seen a few times. V is TRBV7-9 and J is TRBJ2-7; D possibly matches TRBD1 or TRBD2 (7 bases each). The CDR3 is made up of 15 amino acids. Germline values: CDR1 SEHNR, CDR2 FQNEAQ (reference sequence). Trimming removed 5 bases from V and 9 bases from J, with 23 bases in between. CDR3 sequence reads: CASSPPGGGPTGQYF. CDR3 nucleotide sequence: TGTGCCAGCAGCCCACCAGGGGGAGGGCCGACGGGGCAGTACTTC.

This clonotype was found many times. The chain carries TRBV6-1 and TRBJ2-7; the D gene is possibly TRBD1 (6 bases). CDR3 length: 16 residues. CDR1 MNHNS and CDR2 SASEGT come from the germline V gene. V lost 3 bases and J 7 bases, leaving 22 bases between the germline ends. The CDR3 DNA follows: TGTGCCAGCAGTGACCGAGGCCAGGGGATCCCTAGAGAGCAGTACTTC. This encodes CASSDRGQGIPREQYF.

In this sample, this clonotype turned up a few times. V and J are TRBV28 and TRBJ2-7; 12 bases map to TRBD2. The V gene end was trimmed by 3 bases and the J gene end by 6 bases; junction bases not matched to a gene: 6. CDR1 is MDHEN and CDR2 is SYDVKM in the germline V gene. The CDR3 spans 15 residues. The CDR3, as DNA: TGTGCCAGCAGTTTGGAGACTAGCGGGAGCGGCGAGCAGTACTTC. It specifies CASSLETSGSGEQYF.

This clonotype was seen a few times. CDR3 coding DNA: TGTGCCAGCAGCTTATTGGGGACGAACACCGGGGAGCTGTTTTTT. Translating gives CASSLLGTNTGELFF. The V gene is TRBV11-3, the J gene TRBJ2-2, with D hard to call. CDR1 and CDR2 from the germline V gene are SGHNT and YENEEA. The CDR3 loop spans 15 amino acids. V dropped 2 bases and J dropped 0 bases, with 7 bases sitting between them.